A selection of T cell receptor beta chains follows, all from one sample in a study of blood T cell repertoires in COVID-19. Assay used: immunoSEQ multiplex PCR; TCRdb lists only in-frame clones, some missing. The sample consists of roughly 230,000 clones, 65% to 85% of them appearing once. The sequenced sample consisted of peripheral blood. These receptors originate from a human donor in a cohort sampled during active COVID-19. Each CDR3 is given with its conserved first and last residue. Each record gives: V gene, CDR3 protein.

V: TRBV7-2
CDR3: CASSLAGGVVGSPLHF

V: TRBV27
CDR3: CASSPRDRAYSNQPQHF

V: TRBV6-5
CDR3: CASRYPGQQEQFF

V: TRBV5-6
CDR3: CASSLGPEGGQPQHF

V: TRBV6-5
CDR3: CASSKSGQNTEAFF

V: TRBV5-1
CDR3: CASSGDSGGYTF

V: TRBV28
CDR3: CASTSGQETTEAFF

V: TRBV6-4
CDR3: CASSDSKGGSDTQYF

V: TRBV6-2/TRBV6-3
CDR3: CASSYSLNTEAFF

V: TRBV5-1
CDR3: CASSPGTAYNEKLFF

V: TRBV14
CDR3: CASSRRDRVEKLFF

V: TRBV2
CDR3: CASRATGIYEQYF

V: TRBV12-3/TRBV12-4
CDR3: CASSLIETGELFF

V: TRBV5-6
CDR3: CASSLNTGGAYGTGELFF

V: TRBV7-9
CDR3: CASSQTGQFNEKLFF

V: TRBV3-1/TRBV3-2
CDR3: CASSQRRAASGELFF